The clone carrying this T cell receptor (beta chain) was picked up a small number of times. Its target is unknown. The source of the sample is a study of T-cell memory formation after mild COVID-19. MiXCR, run by TCRdb on the 5' RACE reads, gives a single entry per CDR3 protein. This sample has 500,000 to 550,000 distinct CDR3 sequences, with over 20% found just once. Study outcomes and limitations: While clones contracting from day 15 to 85 were balanced between CD4 and CD8, later expanders leaned CD4+.

V lost 5 bases, J lost 7 bases, and 10 bases stayed unmatched. The germline V gene has CDR1 MGHDK and CDR2 SYGVNS. The CDR3 sequence is 14 residues long. The J gene is TRBJ2-7, the V gene TRBV25-1; 8 nucleotides line up with TRBD1. The specimen sequenced was PBMCs or a T cell subset sorted from them (not recorded which). The sequence was obtained from an adult woman who had mild COVID-19 (a few samples of this study predate the infection). Cell type and time point are not known. This CDR3 reads CASSPHRGFVEQYF. CDR3 nucleotide sequence: TGTGCCAGCAGTCCCCACAGGGGGTTTGTGGAGCAGTACTTC.